This TCR beta chain was observed in a study of shared clonotypes between healthy human individuals. V shed 8 bases and J 5 bases; nucleotides not matched to a gene: 6. The CDR3 contains 13 residues. Germline loops: CDR1 MDHEN, CDR2 SYDVKM. The study ran the assay at deep level. Sequenced by immunoSEQ multiplex PCR; TCRdb stores in-frame clones only, minus some. The sample lists roughly 680,000 clones, just under 75% seen once, with approximately 1.7% in the top ten. Donors were Caucasian adults residing in Nashville, Tennessee, USA. This clone has just a few counts. This sequence joins TRBV28 and TRBJ1-5; 7 bases agree with TRBD1. The clonotype was recovered from a woman in her thirties in good health. The sequenced sample consisted of memory CD4+ T cells sorted from blood. The subset here: CD45RA-negative fraction. The CDR3 nucleotides are TGTGCCAGCCGTACAGGGGAAGATCAGCCCCAGCATTTT. Translation: CASRTGEDQPQHF.